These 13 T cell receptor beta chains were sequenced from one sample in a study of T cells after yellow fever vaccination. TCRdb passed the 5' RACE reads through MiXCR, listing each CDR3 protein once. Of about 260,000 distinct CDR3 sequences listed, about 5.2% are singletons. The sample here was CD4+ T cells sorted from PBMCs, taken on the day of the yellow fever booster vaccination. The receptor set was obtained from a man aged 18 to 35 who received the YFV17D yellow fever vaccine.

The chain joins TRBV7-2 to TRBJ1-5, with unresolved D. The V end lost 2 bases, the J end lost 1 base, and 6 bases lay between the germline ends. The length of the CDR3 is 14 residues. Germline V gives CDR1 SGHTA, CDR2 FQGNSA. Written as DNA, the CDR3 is TGTGCCAGCAGCTTAATTGGGAGCAATCAGCCCCAGCATTTT. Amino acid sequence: CASSLIGSNQPQHF.

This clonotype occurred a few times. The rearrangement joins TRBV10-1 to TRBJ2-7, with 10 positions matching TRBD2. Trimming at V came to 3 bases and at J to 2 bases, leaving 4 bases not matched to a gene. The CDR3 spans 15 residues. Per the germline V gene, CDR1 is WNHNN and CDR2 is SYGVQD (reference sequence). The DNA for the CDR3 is TGCGCCAGCAGTGATCCTAGCGGGGGAACCTACGAGCAGTACTTC. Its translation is CASSDPSGGTYEQYF.

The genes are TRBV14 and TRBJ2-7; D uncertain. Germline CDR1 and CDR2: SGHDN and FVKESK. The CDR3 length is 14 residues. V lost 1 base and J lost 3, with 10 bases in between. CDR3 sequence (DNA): TGTGCCAGCAGCCAAGTGAACGGTTACTACGAGCAGTACTTC. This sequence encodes CASSQVNGYYEQYF.

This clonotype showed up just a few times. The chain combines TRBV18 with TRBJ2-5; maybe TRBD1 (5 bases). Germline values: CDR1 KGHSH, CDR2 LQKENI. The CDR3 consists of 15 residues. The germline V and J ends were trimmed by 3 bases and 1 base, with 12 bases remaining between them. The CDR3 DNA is TGTGCCAGCTCACCCCTTCAGGGAATCCAAGAGACCCAGTACTTC. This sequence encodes CASSPLQGIQETQYF. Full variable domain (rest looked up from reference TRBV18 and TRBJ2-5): NAGVMQNPRHLVRRRGQEARLRCSPMKGHSHVYWYRQLPEEGLKFMVYLQKENIIDESGMPKERFSAEFPKEGPSILRIQQVVRGDSAAYFCASSPLQGIQETQYFGPGTRLLVL.

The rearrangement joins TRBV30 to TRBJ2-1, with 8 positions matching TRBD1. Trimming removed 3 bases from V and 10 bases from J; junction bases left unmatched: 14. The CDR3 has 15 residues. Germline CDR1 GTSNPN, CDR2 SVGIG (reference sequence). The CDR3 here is CAWRGQVGWIREQFF. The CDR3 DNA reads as TGTGCCTGGAGGGGACAGGTGGGCTGGATCAGGGAGCAGTTCTTC.

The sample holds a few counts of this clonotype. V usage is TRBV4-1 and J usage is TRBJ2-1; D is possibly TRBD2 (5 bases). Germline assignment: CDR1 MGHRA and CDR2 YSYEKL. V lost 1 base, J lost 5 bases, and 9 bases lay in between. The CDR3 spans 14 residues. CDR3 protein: CASSQGAVHNEQFF. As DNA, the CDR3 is TGCGCCAGCAGCCAAGGAGCGGTACACAATGAGCAGTTCTTC.

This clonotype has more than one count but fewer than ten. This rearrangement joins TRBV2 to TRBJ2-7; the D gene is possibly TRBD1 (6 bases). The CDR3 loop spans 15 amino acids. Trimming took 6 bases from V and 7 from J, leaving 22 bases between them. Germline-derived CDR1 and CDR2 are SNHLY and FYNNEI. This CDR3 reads CASRQLPGHSIEQYF. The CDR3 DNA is TGTGCCAGCAGGCAGCTTCCGGGACATAGTATAGAGCAGTACTTC.

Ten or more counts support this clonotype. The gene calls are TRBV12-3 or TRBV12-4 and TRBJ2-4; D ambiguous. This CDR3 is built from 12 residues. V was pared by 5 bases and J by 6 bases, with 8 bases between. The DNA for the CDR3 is TGTGCCAGCAGTACCGACCCAAACATTCAGTACTTC. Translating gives CASSTDPNIQYF.

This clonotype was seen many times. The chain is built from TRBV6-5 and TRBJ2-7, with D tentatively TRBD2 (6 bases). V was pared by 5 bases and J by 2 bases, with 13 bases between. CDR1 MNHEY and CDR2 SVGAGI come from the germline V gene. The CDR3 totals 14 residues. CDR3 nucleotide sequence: TGTGCCAGCAGTAGCACCGGGGGTCCCTACGAGCAGTACGTC. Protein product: CASSSTGGPYEQYV.

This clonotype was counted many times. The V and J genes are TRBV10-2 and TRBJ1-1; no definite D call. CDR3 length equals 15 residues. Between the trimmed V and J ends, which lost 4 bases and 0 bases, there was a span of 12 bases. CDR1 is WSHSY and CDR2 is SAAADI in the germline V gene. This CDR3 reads CASSVRIPMNTEAFF. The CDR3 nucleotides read TGCGCCAGCAGTGTGCGGATACCAATGAACACTGAAGCTTTCTTT.

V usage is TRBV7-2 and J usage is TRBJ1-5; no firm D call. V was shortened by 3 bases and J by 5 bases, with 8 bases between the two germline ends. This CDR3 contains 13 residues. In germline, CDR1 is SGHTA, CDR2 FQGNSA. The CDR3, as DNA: TGTGCCAGCAGCTTTCAGTGGGATCAGCCCCAGCATTTT. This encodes CASSFQWDQPQHF.

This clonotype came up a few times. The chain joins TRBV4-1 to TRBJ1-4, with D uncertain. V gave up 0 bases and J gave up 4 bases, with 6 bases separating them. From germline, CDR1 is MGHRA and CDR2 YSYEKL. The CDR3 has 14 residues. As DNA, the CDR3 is TGCGCCAGCAGCCAAGATGGGTTTAATGAAAAACTGTTTTTT. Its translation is CASSQDGFNEKLFF.

In DNA form, the CDR3 reads TGCGCCAGCAGCTTGGTCGTGGGGGGCAGCTCTGGAAACACCATATATTTT. Encoded protein: CASSLVVGGSSGNTIYF. J is TRBJ1-3 and V is TRBV5-1, with D possibly being TRBD1 (6 bases). Germline V gene sequence: CDR1 SGHRS, CDR2 YFSETQ. Trimming took 0 bases from V and 0 from J, leaving 13 bases between them. This CDR3 region has 17 residues.